This T cell receptor beta chain was recovered during a study of response to subunit inactivated influenza vaccine. The CDR3 has 13 residues. The germline V gene encodes CDR1 LGHDT and CDR2 YNNKEL (reference sequence). Between the trimmed V and J ends, which lost 1 base and 4 bases, there was a span of 7 bases. Turning to this clonotype: Its antigen is undetermined.

The study's findings and limits: Few additional T cells are recruited per seasonal influenza vaccination, authors suggested.

TCRdb independently ran MiXCR on the RT-PCR reads; one entry per CDR3 protein. The table lists under 550,000 distinct CDR3 sequences, roughly 7.9% of them singletons. The specimen was PBMCs from blood, collected about 23 months after vaccination. The V call is TRBV3-1, the J call TRBJ2-5; tentative D call: TRBD2 (5 bases). The sequence came from a man between 50 and 69 years old who received an inactivated influenza vaccine. The CDR3 protein is CASSQGTRETQYF. The CDR3 DNA sequence: TGTGCCAGCAGCCAAGGGACTCGAGAGACCCAGTACTTC.